Detailed here is one TCR beta chain. Antigen: not known. Measured with immunoSEQ multiplex PCR; TCRdb has only the in-frame clones, and not every one. The table lists tens of thousands of clones, over 80% of them singletons. This entry comes from a study of T cell responses to AZD1222 COVID-19 vaccine. The CDR3 has 13 amino acids. Trimming pared 5 bases from V and 7 bases from J, leaving 9 bases between. Germline CDR1 is SGHNT and CDR2 is YENEEA. The study's findings and limits: Mapped onto spike, vaccine-associated CD4 TCRs spanned it and were dominant at 160-218 and 743-854. Recipients of AZD1222 seropositive at baseline numbered only 6 or 7. Donors skewed white British and female; clonal diversity was possibly underestimated. Two doses of AZD1222 preceded a rise in Spike-specific TCR breadth and depth.

This TCR derives from an adult who received the AZD1222 COVID-19 vaccine. This specimen was peripheral blood, taken 28 days after the second AZD1222 dose. The chain joins TRBV11-3 to TRBJ1-6, with D perhaps matching TRBD1 (6 bases). The DNA of the CDR3 is TGTGCCAGCAGCCCAGACAGGAATTCACCCCTCCACTTT. It encodes CASSPDRNSPLHF.